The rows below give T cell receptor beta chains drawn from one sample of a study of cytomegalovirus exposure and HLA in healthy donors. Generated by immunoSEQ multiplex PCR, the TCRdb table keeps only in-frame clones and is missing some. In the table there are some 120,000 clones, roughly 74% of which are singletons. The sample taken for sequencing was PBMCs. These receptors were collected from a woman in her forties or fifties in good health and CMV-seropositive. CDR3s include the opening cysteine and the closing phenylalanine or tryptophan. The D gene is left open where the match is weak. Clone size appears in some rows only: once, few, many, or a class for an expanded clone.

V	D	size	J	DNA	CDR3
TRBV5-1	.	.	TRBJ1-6	TGCGCCAGCAGCTTGGTGGTGAGTGATTCACCCCTCCACTTT	CASSLVVSDSPLHF
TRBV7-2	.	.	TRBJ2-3	TGTGCCAGCAGTCTTAGAGGCCCGAGCACAGATACGCAGTATTTT	CASSLRGPSTDTQYF
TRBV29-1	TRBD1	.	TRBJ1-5	TGCAGCGTCCTGGACAGGAGCCGGCATGAGCATTTT	CSVLDRSRHEHF
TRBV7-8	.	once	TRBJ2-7	TGTGCCAGCAGCCCGACTCTTTACGAGCAGTACTTC	CASSPTLYEQYF
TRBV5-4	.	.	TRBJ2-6	TGTGCCAGCAGCCAAGGGGGCTCTGGGGCCAACGTCCTGACTTTC	CASSQGGSGANVLTF
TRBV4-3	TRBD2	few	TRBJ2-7	TGCGCCAGCAGCCGCGGGACTAGCGGGGGGTGGGAGCAGTACTTC	CASSRGTSGGWEQYF
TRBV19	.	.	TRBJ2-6	TGTGCCAGTCTAGGGCTCACAGGGCAGAACTCTGGGGCCAACGTCCTGACTTTC	CASLGLTGQNSGANVLTF
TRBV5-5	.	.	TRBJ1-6	TGTGCCAGCAGCTTAATCTCACAGGGTAGCCATAATTCACCCCTCCACTTT	CASSLISQGSHNSPLHF
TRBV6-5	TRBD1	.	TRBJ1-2	TGTGCCAGCAGTACCGGGACAGACTATGGCTACACCTTC	CASSTGTDYGYTF
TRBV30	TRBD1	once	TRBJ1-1	TGTGCCTCCTCGGGACAGGAGAACACTGAAGCTTTCTTT	CASSGQENTEAFF
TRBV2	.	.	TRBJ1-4	TGTGCCAGCAGTGAATGGGGGGACCTTAACGGTGAAAAACTGTTTTTT	CASSEWGDLNGEKLFF
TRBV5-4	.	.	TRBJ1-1	TGTGCCTCGCAAAGAGGGGGGAACACTGAAGCTTTCTTT	CASQRGGNTEAFF
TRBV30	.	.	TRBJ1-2	TGTGCCTGGAGTCCCCCAGGAGGAGCTAACTATGGCTACACCTTC	CAWSPPGGANYGYTF
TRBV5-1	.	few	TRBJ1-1	TGCGCCAGCAGCTTGCAGGCGGGGGATACTGAAGCTTTCTTT	CASSLQAGDTEAFF
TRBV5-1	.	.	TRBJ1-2	TGCGCCAGCAGCTTGGCCCGGGGGGCTATGGATGGCTACACCTTC	CASSLARGAMDGYTF
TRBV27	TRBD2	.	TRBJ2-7	TGTGCCAGCAATAGAGCGGGGGCCTACTACGAGCAGTACTTC	CASNRAGAYYEQYF
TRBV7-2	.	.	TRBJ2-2	TGTGCCAGCAGCTTAACCCCAGGGGCCGGGGAGCTGTTTTTT	CASSLTPGAGELFF
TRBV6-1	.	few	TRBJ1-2	TGTGCCAGCAGTGGGGCAGGGCCTAACTATGGCTACACCTTC	CASSGAGPNYGYTF
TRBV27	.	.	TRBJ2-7	TGTGCCAGCCGCAACGGGCTAGCGGAGCAGTACTTC	CASRNGLAEQYF
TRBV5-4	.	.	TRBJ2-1	TGTGCCAGCAGGGAGGGGGGGGGCCTAGACAATGAGCAGTTCTTC	CASREGGGLDNEQFF
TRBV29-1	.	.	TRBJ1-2	TGCAGCGCTACAGGGCCAGGAGGTGGCTACACCTTC	CSATGPGGGYTF
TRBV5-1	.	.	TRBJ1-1	TGCGCCAGCAGCTTCCAGATGAACACTGAAGCTTTCTTT	CASSFQMNTEAFF